The clone carrying this TCR beta chain was observed many times. By 5'RACE template switching, TCR cDNA was produced, with a universal primer site and UMIs added in the process. TCRdb analysed the 5' RACE reads with MiXCR anew, one entry per CDR3 protein. The table shows 310,000 or so distinct CDR3 sequences, with roughly 7% occurring only once. This record belongs to a study of T cells after yellow fever vaccination. The overall study: With SMART-Seq v4 Ultra Low Input, the fractions containing low cell numbers were prepared.

The CDR3 consists of 16 residues. Per germline, CDR1 SGHRS and CDR2 YFSETQ. V shed 0 bases, J shed 3 bases, and the junction held 3 bases outside the gene matches. The chain employs TRBV5-1 and TRBJ2-5, with 12 positions matching TRBD2. The receptor's source is a man between 18 and 29 years old who received the YFV17D yellow fever vaccine. Sequenced material: PBMCs, taken about 41 days after the first yellow fever vaccination. The CDR3 sequence: CASSLGLAGAEETQYF. In DNA form, the CDR3 reads TGCGCCAGCAGCTTGGGACTAGCGGGGGCGGAAGAGACCCAGTACTTC.